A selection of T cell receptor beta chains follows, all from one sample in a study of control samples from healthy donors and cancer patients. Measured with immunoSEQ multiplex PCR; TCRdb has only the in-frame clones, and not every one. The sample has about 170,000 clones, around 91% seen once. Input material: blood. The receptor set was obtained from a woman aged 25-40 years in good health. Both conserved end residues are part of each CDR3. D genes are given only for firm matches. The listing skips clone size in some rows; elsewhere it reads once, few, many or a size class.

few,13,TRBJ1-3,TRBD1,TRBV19,CASSRTGGNTIYF,TGTGCCAGTAGTCGGACAGGGGGAAACACCATATATTTT
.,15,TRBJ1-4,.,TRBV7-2,CASSLTSATNEKLFF,TGTGCCAGCAGCTTAACGAGTGCAACTAATGAAAAACTGTTTTTT
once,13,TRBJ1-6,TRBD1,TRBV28,CASRGQGWSPLHF,TGTGCCAGCAGGGGACAGGGGTGGTCACCCCTCCACTTT
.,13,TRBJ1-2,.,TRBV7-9,CASSLQPNYGYTF,TGTGCCAGCAGCTTACAGCCTAACTATGGCTACACCTTC
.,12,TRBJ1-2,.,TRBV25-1,CASRQGLEGYTF,TGTGCCAGCAGACAGGGTTTAGAGGGCTACACCTTC
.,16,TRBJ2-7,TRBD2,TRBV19,CASSIGLAGAVYEQYF,TGTGCCAGTAGTATAGGACTAGCGGGAGCCGTCTACGAGCAGTACTTC
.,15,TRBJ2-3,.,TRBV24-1,CATSGGRGSADTQYF,TGTGCCACCAGTGGGGGCAGGGGATCTGCAGATACGCAGTATTTT
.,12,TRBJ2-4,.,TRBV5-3,CARSSGKNIQYF,TGTGCCAGAAGCTCAGGGAAAAACATTCAGTACTTC
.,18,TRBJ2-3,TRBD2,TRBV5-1,CASSTAPGLAPDPGTQYF,TGCGCCAGCAGCACTGCTCCGGGACTAGCGCCAGACCCGGGTACGCAGTATTTT
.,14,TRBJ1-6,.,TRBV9,CASSVEGGNSPLHF,TGTGCCAGCAGCGTAGAGGGTGGGAATTCACCCCTCCACTTT
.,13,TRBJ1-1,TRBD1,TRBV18,CASSSTGDTEAFF,TGTGCCAGCTCATCCACAGGGGACACTGAAGCTTTCTTT